The TCR beta chain described here comes from a study of shared clonotypes between healthy human individuals. Clones were read by immunoSEQ multiplex PCR, and TCRdb kept only the in-frame ones, dropping some. This table holds 1.5 million to 2.5 million clones, less than 95% found once. The study's findings and limits: Four donors had approximately 4.6% of their naive CD4 clonotypes in common.

CDR1 and CDR2 from the germline V gene are SEHNR and FQNEAQ (reference sequence). V was pared by 3 bases and J by 5 bases, with 11 bases between. The CDR3 extends over 13 amino acids. A remark on this clone: What it binds is unknown. The sample contains more than one DNA sequence encoding this CDR3.

Naive CD8 cells were CD45RO-negative, positively selected for CCR7, excluding terminally differentiated effector memory CD45RA+ cells. The source is a man between 18 and 35 years old in good health. The rearrangement links TRBV7-9 to TRBJ2-7; D call uncertain. Sequencing used naive CD8+ T cells sorted from blood. CDR3 sequence reads: CASSLGAGDEQYF. DNA for the CDR3: TGTGCCAGCAGCTTGGGCGCTGGAGACGAGCAGTACTTC.